Sequencing of this T cell receptor (beta chain) was carried out in a study of human versus mouse CDR3 diversity and MHC coevolution (dated by TCRdb to the late 2010s). Regarding the research as a whole: The immunoSEQ assay was reported to detect one in 200,000 T cells and to minimize multiplex PCR amplification bias. Three healthy volunteer blood donors made up the human cohort, with one aged 30 to 39, one aged 40 to 50 and one aged 60 to 70 at collection. Across the mouse and human samples, each sample yielded between roughly 0.6 x 10^7 and 1.7 x 10^7 valid reads. Human naive CD4 T cell repertoires were used as a reference for TCR selection on multiple MHC II alleles and were compared with human-TCR-locus transgenic mice carrying single MHC II. Study-wide conclusions, independent of this receptor: On average, more CDR3 deletions and insertions were observed in humans than in mice, indicating greater exonuclease and TdT activity. Because human T cells were selected on more than five MHC II alleles, repertoire diversity in humans and mice was not considered directly comparable. Among all the groups compared, the lowest clonal inequality scores came from two of the three human donors. The largest TCR beta repertoire, 1.5 million to 2 million clonotypes, was estimated by iCHAO1 for humans, a finding likely attributable to selection by multiple MHC II molecules.

Naive CD4 T cells, defined as CD45RO-negative and CD62L-positive, were isolated from PBMCs by fluorescence-activated cell sorting. Each donor gave around 54 ml of fresh peripheral blood, from which PBMCs were isolated by Ficoll density centrifugation. All samples were sorted on a FACSAria III instrument and reached purity above 90%. Measured from the cysteine to the phenylalanine, the CDR3 is 15 residues long. Only the CDR3 DNA stays, 45 bases, in frame from base 1. In the germline V gene (reference sequence), CDR1 corresponds to MNHEY and CDR2 to SMNVEV. The trim is 1 base for V and 7 bases for J, with a gap of 13 bases between the germline ends. Concerning this clone: Its antigen is currently not known. The input lacks base qualities; no much larger clone sits a single base away.

Genomic DNA was extracted from the sorted cells using the QIAGEN blood and tissue kit and was quantified on a NanoDrop 1000. Using multiplex PCR of genomic DNA, the immunoSEQ platform deep sequenced and quantified the TCR alpha and beta chains. Turning to the authors' computational methods: IMGT gene and region definitions were used for annotation of the TCR sequences. Out-of-frame rearrangements served as a stand-in for the preselection repertoire and were compared with in-frame clonotypes. The iCHAO1 estimator provided with the immunoSEQ platform was used to estimate repertoire size. Clonal inequality was measured with a Gini index on in-frame amino acid clonotypes, based on the Lorenz curve. The intersect function of the R package tcR was used to count shared clonotypes, and the Jaccard index was used to score similarity. V, J and V-J usage frequencies went into a principal component analysis run with the R prcomp function, with no normalization applied. TCRdb obtained this table from immuneACCESS and retained in-frame rearrangements with V and J assigned. These tables miss some clones; where compared with another copy, unresolved V genes account for less than half of the shortfall, and the remainder is unexplained. V and J calls and clone size come straight from that table; D and trimming were deduced from the DNA. The sample table records tens of thousands of clones; approximately 92% of these occur just once. 1.3% of the sample is taken by the ten largest.

In this chain, TRBV27 is recombined with TRBJ1-4; the D gene cannot be resolved reliably. This clonotype originated in a person aged 30-69 years in good health. The sample was naive CD4+ T cells from blood. The cell subset or site label corresponds to: CD45RO-negative CD62L-positive naive CD4 T cells. DNA sequence: TGTGCCAGCAGTTTATGGAGCCGGGGTAGTGAAAAACTGTTTTTT. This sequence encodes CASSLWSRGSEKLFF.